This TCR beta chain derives from a study of shared clonotypes between healthy human individuals. Overall study results and limits: Clonotype sharing among donors likely depends on sequencing depth. It was the few donors that limited the genetic and exposure-history diversity represented. Sorted-subset sequencing, rarefaction showed, was incomplete despite large depth.

V shed 7 bases, J shed 0 bases, and the junction held 6 bases outside the gene matches. This CDR3 is 17 amino acids long. Germline V gene lookup returns CDR1 MNHEY and CDR2 SMNVEV (reference sequence). CD4+ cells underwent separation, giving CD45RA+ naive and CD45RA-negative memory subsets. The table came from immunoSEQ multiplex PCR; TCRdb's copy has only in-frame clones and leaves some out. The table lists 950,000 to 1,100,000 clones, around 78% of them singletons. Note on this clone: Its specificity is unknown.

Sequenced input: memory CD4+ T cells from PBMCs. Subset reported: CD45RA-negative fraction. The rearrangement links TRBV27 to TRBJ2-6, with 10 positions matching TRBD2. The source of this sequence is a man between 18 and 35 years old in good health. Some clones in this sample may be carry-over from other donors' samples. The CDR3 nucleotides are TGTGCCAGCAAATTACTAGCGGGGAACTCTGGGGCCAACGTCCTGACTTTC. It specifies CASKLLAGNSGANVLTF.